This TCR beta chain was identified during a study of T cells in Graves' hyperthyroidism and ophthalmopathy. About this clonotype itself: Its target is unknown.

Broader study findings: Most clonotypes expanded in thyroid above 0.001 were likewise present in blood. From stable hyperthyroidism, ophthalmopathy was set apart by a 13 V-J model. Ophthalmopathy got predicted by the model a median roughly six months before its onset.

Using RNA transcripts as the source, TCR beta CDR3 regions were amplified. HTBI primers were used for first-round RT-PCR of the TCR CDR3. TCRdb used MiXCR to reprocess the multiplex PCR reads, holding one entry per CDR3 protein. This sample yields hundreds of thousands of distinct CDR3 sequences, of which roughly 15% are seen a single time; about 13% belongs to the top ten. J gave up 6 bases and V 2 bases, and 7 bases lay outside the gene matches. CDR3 length: 14 amino acids. Germline values: CDR1 DFQATT, CDR2 SNEGSKA (reference sequence). The receptor was derived from a man aged 18 to 29 with Graves' ophthalmopathy. Sequenced material: blood. The chain links TRBV20-1 to TRBJ2-1, with 7 bases lining up with TRBD2. The CDR3 DNA follows: TGCAGTGCTAGAAAGTGGGAGGGCCGCAATGAGCAGTTCTTC. It encodes CSARKWEGRNEQFF.